This T cell receptor beta chain was recovered during a study of human T cells and chemical hapten exposure (dated by TCRdb to about 2021). For the wider study: For sensitization, 2% DPC in acetone was applied to a 2 cm by 2 cm area of upper inner arm skin. Throughout the study period of 20 to 25 weeks, patients also received therapeutic DPC doses to the scalp every week. Patch testing was done on the upper back using Finn chambers containing 0.01% DPC, and results were scored after 6 days according to International Contact Dermatitis Research Group standards. The mostly female patient cohort included alopecia areata with under or over 50% scalp involvement, alopecia totalis and alopecia universalis. Libraries were pooled for sequencing, and variation in per-sample TCR yields was attributed mainly to small differences in library volumes within the pool. In alopecia patients, the study followed how the peripheral blood TCR repertoire changed in vivo over primary and secondary sensitization to diphenylcyclopropenone (DPC), a hapten. Patient blood was sampled pre-sensitization (week 0) and at 2, 6 and about 24 weeks after DPC sensitization. Blood for TCR sequencing was provided by twenty-nine alopecia patients at one to four time points (pre-sensitization, 2, 6 and 24 weeks). The investigation overall reported the following: After repeated subsampling, the strength of the expansion versus patch-test correlation and the threshold at which it became significant changed. Compared with pre-sensitization or healthy control sets, expanded TCRs formed significantly more large CDR3 similarity clusters, which is consistent with antigen-driven responses. The number of PT1 expanded TCRs positively correlated with patch test score, significant at thresholds 8, 16 and 32 but not 4. DPC sensitization did not change how many TCRs were above 1 in 1000 frequency, and no evidence was found of alterations in global repertoire structure. All patients had alopecia, a presumed autoimmune disease, so their immune response might differ from that of healthy individuals.

Libraries were prepared through RACE. For sequencing, a NextSeq 500 was employed. During library preparation, unique molecular identifiers were attached to individual cDNA molecules so that TCRs could be counted quantitatively and reproducibly. From each blood RNA sample, both TCR alpha and TCR beta chains were sequenced. As for the original processing: Samples had a median of about 96,000 TCRs, with a range from roughly 23,224 to 700,000. V, J and CDR3 annotation of the TCR reads was performed with the Decombinator software suite. Every sample was subsampled to the same number of TCRs (28,000) for the PS versus PT1 abundance plots. TCRs were defined as expanded if absent before sensitization and observed at least eight times at the 2-week time point. TCRdb redid the processing of the public reads, applying fastp at Q25 and MiXCR, and retained in-frame beta chains. Rows merge per CDR3 protein into single entries with the most common DNA and genes. None of the V and J calls come from the authors' own analysis; TCRdb made them. The sample profile shows approximately 60,000 distinct CDR3 sequences; 8% to 10% of them were found once. About 8.9% of the sample rests with the top ten.

The time point label, as the study defines it: pre-sensitization, week 0. The treatment or condition label on this specimen signifies: therapeutic diphenylcyclopropenone sensitization with weekly scalp DPC. Blood at each patch-test visit was drawn before the patch test was applied. Patients were eligible if aged 18 to 70, diagnosed with alopecia and judged suitable for DPC therapy, and pregnant patients were excluded. Unfractionated whole blood was collected in Tempus Blood RNA tubes, and total RNA was extracted from that blood. This clonotype was counted many times. Its target antigen remains unknown. Per-base quality was not reported, and no clone a single base away is much larger than it. From cysteine to phenylalanine, the CDR3 is 15 amino acids long. Kept here is only the CDR3 DNA, which spans 45 bases and is read in frame from base 1. Ends trimmed: V by 0 bases, J by 2 bases; bases unmatched to a gene: 4. As encoded in the germline V gene, CDR1 is SGHRS while CDR2 is YFSETQ.

The source was whole blood, collected in connection with sensitization to the hapten diphenylcyclopropenone (DPC). The sequence joins TRBV5-1 to TRBJ2-7, with 8 central nucleotides matching TRBD1. The sequence derives from a man in his forties with alopecia areata. Some clones in this sample may be carry-over from other donors' samples. The bases are TGCGCCAGCAGCTTGGAGACAGGGGAAACCTACGAGCAGTACTTC. Its protein reads: CASSLETGETYEQYF.